These 2 T cell receptor beta chains share one sample of origin, sequenced in a study of cytomegalovirus exposure and HLA in healthy donors. PCR was performed using 60 Vbeta and 13 Jbeta primers. Measured with immunoSEQ multiplex PCR; TCRdb has only the in-frame clones, and not every one. The table lists 100,000 to 150,000 clones, 74% of them singletons, with 5.8% in the top ten. The specimen sequenced was PBMCs. The origin of the receptors is a woman between 45 and 60 years old in good health and CMV-seropositive.

The V gene is TRBV6-5, the J gene TRBJ2-5, with a possible D match to TRBD2 (6 bases). This CDR3 comprises 13 residues. Between the trimmed V and J ends, which lost 4 bases and 2 bases, there was a span of 8 bases. The germline gives CDR1 MNHEY, CDR2 SVGAGI. The CDR3 is CASSSSGQETQYF. CDR3 nucleotide sequence: TGTGCCAGCAGTTCGAGCGGGCAAGAGACCCAGTACTTC.

The V gene is TRBV4-2, the J gene TRBJ2-4; TRBD1 aligns across 10 bases. In germline, CDR1 is LGHNA, CDR2 YNFKEQ. The CDR3 has 15 residues. The junction had 11 bases not matched to a gene; V was cut back by 8 bases and J by 7 bases. The CDR3 region is CASQPGQGNRNIQYF. CDR3 DNA sequence: TGTGCCAGCCAACCGGGACAGGGGAATCGGAACATTCAGTACTTC.